What follows are 9 T cell receptor beta chains derived from one specimen sequenced in a study of Ad26.COV2.S vaccination and SARS-CoV-2 variants. Treatment described: some 20 received Ad26.COV2.S at low or high dose, single or two shots; several received placebo; per-sample allocation not given. Sampling occurred on day 63 after the first vaccine or placebo injection. TCRdb keeps only in-frame clones here, not all; method: immunoSEQ multiplex PCR. The sample carries some 450,000 clones, around 91% recorded once. The input for sequencing was peripheral blood, taken in a trial of Ad26.COV2.S vaccine versus placebo. The origin of the receptors is a person aged 18-60 years who received the Ad26.COV2.S COVID-19 vaccine or a placebo.

V usage is TRBV4-1 and J usage is TRBJ2-5; D remains ambiguous. CDR1 and CDR2 (germline): MGHRA, YSYEKL. V lost 0 bases, J lost 7 bases, and 12 bases lay in between. The CDR3 is 14 amino acids. CDR3 amino acids: CASSQESQRGTQYF. The CDR3 region has the DNA TGCGCCAGCAGCCAAGAGTCCCAGAGAGGGACCCAGTACTTC.

The chain recombines TRBV27 with TRBJ2-6, with 10 positions matching TRBD2. Germline V gives CDR1 MNHEY, CDR2 SMNVEV (reference sequence). The CDR3 is made up of 19 amino acids. Unmatched junction bases numbered 11, after V lost 5 bases and J lost 1 base. CDR3 bases: TGTGCCAGCAGTCCAGTACTAGCGGGATTGGCATCTGGGGCCAACGTCCTGACTTTC. Translating gives CASSPVLAGLASGANVLTF.

This chain connects TRBV6-5 to TRBJ2-1; TRBD1 or TRBD2 may be the D gene (5 bases each). The V end was cut by 6 bases, the J end by 1 base, with 13 bases between. Germline-derived CDR1 and CDR2 are MNHEY and SVGAGI. The CDR3 spans 15 residues. The CDR3 region has the DNA TGTGCCAGCAGGGCAGGGCGGGCTTCCTACAATGAGCAGTTCTTC. Its translation: CASRAGRASYNEQFF.

V usage is TRBV5-1 and J usage is TRBJ1-1, with a tentative D call TRBD1 (6 bases). The CDR3 spans 15 residues. Trimming shortened V by 1 base and J by 4 bases, and 14 bases separated the two germline ends. Germline V lookup: CDR1 SGHRS, CDR2 YFSETQ. CDR3 DNA sequence: TGCGCCAGCAGCTTGACTGTCAGGGGAGGCACTGAAGCTTTCTTT. Amino acids: CASSLTVRGGTEAFF.

V and J are TRBV15 and TRBJ2-3, with 9 bases matching TRBD2. This CDR3 has 18 residues. V lost 5 bases and J lost 6; bases outside the gene matches: 18. In germline, CDR1 is LNHNV, CDR2 YYDKDF (reference sequence). The CDR3: CATSGGGAREGRSDTQYF. The CDR3 nucleotides read TGTGCCACCAGCGGCGGGGGAGCGCGGGAGGGCCGGTCCGATACGCAGTATTTT. Supplemented by reference TRBV15 and TRBJ2-3, the full variable domain reads DAMVIQNPRYQVTQFGKPVTLSCSQTLNHNVMYWYQQKSSQAPKLLFHYYDKDFNNEADTPDNFQSRRPNTSFCFLDIRSPGLGDTAMYLCATSGGGAREGRSDTQYFGPGTRLTVL.

The chain joins TRBV7-9 to TRBJ2-1; a weak D match, TRBD2 (7 bases). The germline gives CDR1 SEHNR, CDR2 FQNEAQ (reference sequence). The ends were cut back, 9 bases at V and 2 bases at J, with 17 bases in the middle. This CDR3 comprises 15 residues. As DNA, the CDR3 is TGTGCCAGTCTATCGCCGGGGGGCCCCTACAATGAGCAGTTCTTC. Its translation is CASLSPGGPYNEQFF. Full variable domain (missing parts from reference TRBV7-9 and TRBJ2-1): DTGVSQNPRHKITKRGQNVTFRCDPISEHNRLYWYRQTLGQGPEFLTYFQNEAQLEKSRLLSDRFSAERPKGSFSTLEIQRTEQGDSAMYLCASLSPGGPYNEQFFGPGTRLTVL.

The rearrangement links TRBV28 to TRBJ1-1, with D maybe TRBD1 (5 bases). V shed 6 bases and J shed 11 bases, with 16 bases lying between them. The CDR3 covers 12 residues. Germline loops: CDR1 MDHEN, CDR2 SYDVKM. The CDR3 loop is CASRVGRSGAFF. Written as DNA, the CDR3 is TGTGCCAGCAGAGTAGGGAGGTCAGGGGCTTTCTTT.

The chain joins TRBV7-2 to TRBJ1-3; D is unresolved. CDR1 is SGHTA, CDR2 FQGNSA, per germline. The CDR3 sequence is 15 residues long. Trimming took 10 bases from V and 0 from J, leaving 16 bases between them. CDR3 in DNA: TGTGCCACCTCCGCTCGACCGCTCTCTGGAAACACCATATATTTT. This sequence encodes CATSARPLSGNTIYF.

This sequence joins TRBV3-1 (or the pseudogene TRBV3-2) and TRBJ1-1, with 7 positions matching TRBD1. The CDR3 is made up of 12 amino acids. The germline CDR1 and CDR2 sequences are LGHDT and YNNKEL (reference sequence). V gave up 3 bases and J gave up 11 bases; unmatched junction bases: 6. This CDR3 is CASSHYTGEAFF. The CDR3 nucleotides read TGTGCCAGCAGCCATTATACAGGGGAGGCTTTCTTT.